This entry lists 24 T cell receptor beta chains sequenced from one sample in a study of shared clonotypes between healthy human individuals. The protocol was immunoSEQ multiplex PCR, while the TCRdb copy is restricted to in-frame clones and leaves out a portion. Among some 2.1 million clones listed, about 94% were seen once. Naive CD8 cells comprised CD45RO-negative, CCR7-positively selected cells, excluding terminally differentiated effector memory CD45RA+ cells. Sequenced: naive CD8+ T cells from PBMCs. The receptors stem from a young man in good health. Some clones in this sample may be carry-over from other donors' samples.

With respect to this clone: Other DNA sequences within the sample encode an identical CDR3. CDR3 bases: TGTGCCAGCAGGCCCGGGACAGGGGCCTACGAGCAGTACTTC. Translation: CASRPGTGAYEQYF. This chain joins TRBV6-1 and TRBJ2-7, with 10 bases identical to TRBD1. Germline V CDR1 and CDR2: MNHNS, SASEGT. Losses at the gene ends were 6 bases for V and 2 bases for J; bases not matched to a gene: 4. The CDR3 is 14 amino acids.

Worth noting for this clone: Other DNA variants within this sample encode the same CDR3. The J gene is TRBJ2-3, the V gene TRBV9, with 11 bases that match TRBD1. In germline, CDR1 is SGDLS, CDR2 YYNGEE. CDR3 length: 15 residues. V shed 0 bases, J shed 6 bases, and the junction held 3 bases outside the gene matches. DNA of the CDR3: TGTGCCAGCAGCGTAGCTGGGACAGGGGGGGATACGCAGTATTTT. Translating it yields CASSVAGTGGDTQYF.

CDR3 in amino acids: CSVEELIRQGLYNEQFF. In DNA form, the CDR3 reads TGCAGCGTTGAAGAGTTGATCAGACAGGGCCTCTACAATGAGCAGTTCTTC. This chain uses TRBV29-1 with TRBJ2-1; 7 positions agree with TRBD1. The germline V gene encodes CDR1 SQVTM and CDR2 ANQGSEA. Trimming at V came to 0 bases and at J to 3 bases, leaving 11 bases not matched to a gene. CDR3 length: 17 residues.

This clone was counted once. In nucleotides, the CDR3 is TGTGCCAGCAGTGAAGCCCCCCTCGGGGCTGAAGCTTTCTTT. Translation gives CASSEAPLGAEAFF. J is TRBJ1-1 and V is TRBV6-1, with D unresolved. The CDR3 extends over 14 amino acids. The germline V gene has CDR1 MNHNS and CDR2 SASEGT. V lost 0 bases to trimming and J lost 6 bases, with 11 bases between them.

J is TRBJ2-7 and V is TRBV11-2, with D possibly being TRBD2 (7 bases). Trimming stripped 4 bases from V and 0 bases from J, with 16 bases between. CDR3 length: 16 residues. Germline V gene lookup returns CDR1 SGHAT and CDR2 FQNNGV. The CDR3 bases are TGTGCCAGCAGCTCTCTCGGGGGGCAGAACTCCTACGAGCAGTACTTC. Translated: CASSSLGGQNSYEQYF. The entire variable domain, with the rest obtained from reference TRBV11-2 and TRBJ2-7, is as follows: EAGVAQSPRYKIIEKRQSVAFWCNPISGHATLYWYQQILGQGPKLLIQFQNNGVVDDSQLPKDRFSAERLKGVDSTLKIQPAKLEDSAVYLCASSSLGGQNSYEQYFGPGTRLTVT.

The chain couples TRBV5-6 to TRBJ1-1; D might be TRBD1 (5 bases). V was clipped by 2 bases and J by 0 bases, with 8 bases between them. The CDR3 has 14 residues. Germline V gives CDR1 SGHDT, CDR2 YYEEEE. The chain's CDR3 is CASSFPGMNTEAFF. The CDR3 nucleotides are TGTGCCAGCAGCTTCCCAGGGATGAACACTGAAGCTTTCTTT. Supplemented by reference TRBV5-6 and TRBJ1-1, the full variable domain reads DAGVTQSPTHLIKTRGQQVTLRCSPKSGHDTVSWYQQALGQGPQFIFQYYEEEERQRGNFPDRFSGHQFPNYSSELNVNALLLGDSALYLCASSFPGMNTEAFFGQGTRLTVV.

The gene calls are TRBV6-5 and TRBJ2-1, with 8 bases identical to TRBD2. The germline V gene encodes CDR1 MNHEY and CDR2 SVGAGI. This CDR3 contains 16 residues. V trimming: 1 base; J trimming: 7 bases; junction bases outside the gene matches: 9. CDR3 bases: TGTGCCAGCAGTTACTTTGGGTCGGGAGGGATGAATGAGCAGTTCTTC. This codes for CASSYFGSGGMNEQFF.

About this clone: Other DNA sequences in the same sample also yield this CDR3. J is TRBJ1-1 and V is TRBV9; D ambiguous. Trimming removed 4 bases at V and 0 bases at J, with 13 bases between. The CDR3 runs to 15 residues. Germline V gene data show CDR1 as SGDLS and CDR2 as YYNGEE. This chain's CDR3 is CASSPSGVMNTEAFF. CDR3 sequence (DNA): TGTGCCAGCAGCCCTAGTGGGGTCATGAACACTGAAGCTTTCTTT.

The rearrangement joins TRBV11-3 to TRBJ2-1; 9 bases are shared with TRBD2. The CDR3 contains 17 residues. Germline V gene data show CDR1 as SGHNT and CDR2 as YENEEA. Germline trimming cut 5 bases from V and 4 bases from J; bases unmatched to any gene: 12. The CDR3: CASSSISGGRGYNEQFF. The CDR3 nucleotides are TGTGCCAGCAGCAGTATCAGCGGCGGGAGGGGATACAATGAGCAGTTCTTC.

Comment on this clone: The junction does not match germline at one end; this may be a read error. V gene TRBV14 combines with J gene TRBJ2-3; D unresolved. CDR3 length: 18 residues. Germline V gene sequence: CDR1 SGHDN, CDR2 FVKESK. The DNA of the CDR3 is TGTGCCAGCAGCGAAGATTCCCCCGGGCCGGCTAGCACAGATACGCAGTATTTT. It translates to CASSEDSPGPASTDTQYF.

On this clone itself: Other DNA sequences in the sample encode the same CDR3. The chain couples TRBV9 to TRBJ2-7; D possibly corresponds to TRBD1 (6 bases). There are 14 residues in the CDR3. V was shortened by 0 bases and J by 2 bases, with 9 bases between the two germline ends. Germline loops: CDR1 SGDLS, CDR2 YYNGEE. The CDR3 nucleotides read TGTGCCAGCAGCGTAGGTCACAGGGCCTACGAGCAGTACTTC. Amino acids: CASSVGHRAYEQYF.

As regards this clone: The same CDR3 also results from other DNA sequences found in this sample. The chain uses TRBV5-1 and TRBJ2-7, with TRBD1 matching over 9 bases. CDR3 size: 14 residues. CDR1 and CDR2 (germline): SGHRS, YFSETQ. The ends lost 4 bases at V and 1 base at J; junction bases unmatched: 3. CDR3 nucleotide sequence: TGCGCCAGCAGCGCCGGGACAGGGTCCTACGAGCAGTACTTC. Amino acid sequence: CASSAGTGSYEQYF. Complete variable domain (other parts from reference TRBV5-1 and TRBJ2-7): KAGVTQTPRYLIKTRGQQVTLSCSPISGHRSVSWYQQTPGQGLQFLFEYFSETQRNKGNFPGRFSGRQFSNSRSEMNVSTLELGDSALYLCASSAGTGSYEQYFGPGTRLTVT.

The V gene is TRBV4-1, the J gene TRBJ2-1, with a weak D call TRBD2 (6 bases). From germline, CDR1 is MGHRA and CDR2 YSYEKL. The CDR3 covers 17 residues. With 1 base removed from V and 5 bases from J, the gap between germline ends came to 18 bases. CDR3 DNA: TGCGCCAGCAGCCAAGTCGGACCCGGGACTCTCGACAATGAGCAGTTCTTC. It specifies CASSQVGPGTLDNEQFF.

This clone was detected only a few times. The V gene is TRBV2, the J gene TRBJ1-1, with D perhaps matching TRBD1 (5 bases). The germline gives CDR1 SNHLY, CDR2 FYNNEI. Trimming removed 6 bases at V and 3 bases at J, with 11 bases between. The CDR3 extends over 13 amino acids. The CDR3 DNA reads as TGTGCCAGCAGGAATGGGGGGTACACTGAAGCTTTCTTT. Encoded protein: CASRNGGYTEAFF.

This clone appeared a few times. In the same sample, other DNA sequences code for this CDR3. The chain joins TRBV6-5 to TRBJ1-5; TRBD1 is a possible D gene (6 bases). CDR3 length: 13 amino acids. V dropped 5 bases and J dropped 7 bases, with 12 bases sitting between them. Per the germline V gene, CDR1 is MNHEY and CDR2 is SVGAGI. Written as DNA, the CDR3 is TGTGCCAGCAGTCCTGGAGGGGGACAGCCCCAGCATTTT. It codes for CASSPGGGQPQHF.

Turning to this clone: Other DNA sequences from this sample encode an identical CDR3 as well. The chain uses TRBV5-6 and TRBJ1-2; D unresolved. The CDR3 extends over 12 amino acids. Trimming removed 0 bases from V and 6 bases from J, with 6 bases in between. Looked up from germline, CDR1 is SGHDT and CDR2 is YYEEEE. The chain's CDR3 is CASSLAGNGYTF. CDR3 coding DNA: TGTGCCAGCAGCTTGGCCGGGAATGGCTACACCTTC.

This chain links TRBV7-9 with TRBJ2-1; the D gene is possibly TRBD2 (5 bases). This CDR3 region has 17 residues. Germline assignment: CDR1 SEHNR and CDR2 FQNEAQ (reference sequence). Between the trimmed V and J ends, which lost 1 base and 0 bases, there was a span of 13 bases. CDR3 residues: CASSLGGNAYSYNEQFF. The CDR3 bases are TGTGCCAGCAGCTTAGGAGGGAACGCTTACTCCTACAATGAGCAGTTCTTC.

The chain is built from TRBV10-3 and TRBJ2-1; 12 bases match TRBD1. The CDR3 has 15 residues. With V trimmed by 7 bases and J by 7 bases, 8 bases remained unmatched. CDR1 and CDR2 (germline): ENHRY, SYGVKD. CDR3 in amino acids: CAITVGTGGSNEQFF. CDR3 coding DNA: TGTGCCATCACCGTAGGGACAGGGGGCTCTAATGAGCAGTTCTTC.

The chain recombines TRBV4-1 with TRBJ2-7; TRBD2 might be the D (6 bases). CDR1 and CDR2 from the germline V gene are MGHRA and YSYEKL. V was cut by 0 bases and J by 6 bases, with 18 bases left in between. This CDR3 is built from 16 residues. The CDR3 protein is CASSQESKGRWFEQYF. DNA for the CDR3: TGCGCCAGCAGCCAAGAAAGTAAGGGGAGGTGGTTCGAGCAGTACTTC.

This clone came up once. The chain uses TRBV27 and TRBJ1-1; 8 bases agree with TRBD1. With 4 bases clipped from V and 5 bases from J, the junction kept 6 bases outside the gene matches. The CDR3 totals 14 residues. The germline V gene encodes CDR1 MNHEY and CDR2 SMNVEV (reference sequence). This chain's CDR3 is CASSWGGQGTEAFF. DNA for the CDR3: TGTGCCAGCAGTTGGGGCGGACAGGGAACTGAAGCTTTCTTT.

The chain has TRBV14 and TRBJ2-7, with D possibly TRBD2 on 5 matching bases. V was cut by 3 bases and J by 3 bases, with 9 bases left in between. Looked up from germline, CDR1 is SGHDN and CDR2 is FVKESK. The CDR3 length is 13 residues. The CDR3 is CASSQTISYEQYF. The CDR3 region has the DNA TGTGCCAGCAGCCAGACTATAAGCTACGAGCAGTACTTC.

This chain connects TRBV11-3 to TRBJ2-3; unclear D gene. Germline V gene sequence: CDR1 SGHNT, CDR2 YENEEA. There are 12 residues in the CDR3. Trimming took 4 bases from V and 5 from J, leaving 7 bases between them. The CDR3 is CASSSAEDTQYF. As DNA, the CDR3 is TGTGCCAGCAGCTCCGCGGAAGATACGCAGTATTTT.

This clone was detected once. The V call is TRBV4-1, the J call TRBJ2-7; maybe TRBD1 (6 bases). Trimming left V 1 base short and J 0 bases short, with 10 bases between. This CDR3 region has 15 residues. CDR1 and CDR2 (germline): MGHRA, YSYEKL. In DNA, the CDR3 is TGCGCCAGCAGCCAAGCGACGGACAGCTCCTACGAGCAGTACTTC. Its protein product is CASSQATDSSYEQYF.

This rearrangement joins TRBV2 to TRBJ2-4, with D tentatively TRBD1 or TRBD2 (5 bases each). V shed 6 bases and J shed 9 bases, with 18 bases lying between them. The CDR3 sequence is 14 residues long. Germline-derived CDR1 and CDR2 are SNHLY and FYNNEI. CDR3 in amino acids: CASRGETIEVIQYF. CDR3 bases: TGTGCCAGCAGGGGGGAGACTATCGAGGTCATTCAGTACTTC.